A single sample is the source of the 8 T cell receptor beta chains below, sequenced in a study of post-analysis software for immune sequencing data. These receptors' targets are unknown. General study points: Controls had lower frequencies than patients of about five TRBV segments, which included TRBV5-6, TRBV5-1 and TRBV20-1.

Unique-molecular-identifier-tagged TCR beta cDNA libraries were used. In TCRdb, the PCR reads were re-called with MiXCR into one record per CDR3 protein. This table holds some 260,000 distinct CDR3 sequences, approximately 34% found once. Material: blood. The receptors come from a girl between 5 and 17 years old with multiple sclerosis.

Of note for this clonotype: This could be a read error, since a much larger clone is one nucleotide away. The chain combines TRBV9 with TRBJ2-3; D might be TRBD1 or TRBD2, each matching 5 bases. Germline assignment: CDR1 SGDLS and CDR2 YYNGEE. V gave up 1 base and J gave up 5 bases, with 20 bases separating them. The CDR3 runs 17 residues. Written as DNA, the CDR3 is TGTGCCAGCAGCGTACAAGGGCCGCCCGGGGCTAGAGATACGCAGTATTTT. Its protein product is CASSVQGPPGARDTQYF.

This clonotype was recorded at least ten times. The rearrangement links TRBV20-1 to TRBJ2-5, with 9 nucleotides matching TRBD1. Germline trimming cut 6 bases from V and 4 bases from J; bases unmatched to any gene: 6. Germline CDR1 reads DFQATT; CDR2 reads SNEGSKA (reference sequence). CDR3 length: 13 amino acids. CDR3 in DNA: TGCAGTGCCCGGGGACAGGGAGGAGAGACCCAGTACTTC. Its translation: CSARGQGGETQYF.

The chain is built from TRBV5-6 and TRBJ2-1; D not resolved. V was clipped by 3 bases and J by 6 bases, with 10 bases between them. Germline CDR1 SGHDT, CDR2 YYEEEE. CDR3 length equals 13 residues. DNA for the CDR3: TGTGCCAGCAGCTATTCCGGATTCAATGAGCAGTTCTTC. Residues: CASSYSGFNEQFF.

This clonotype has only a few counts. The CDR3: CASSPRSLSYQETQYF. The CDR3 nucleotides are TGTGCCAGCAGTCCCCGTTCTTTATCATATCAAGAGACCCAGTACTTC. V gene TRBV12-3 or TRBV12-4 combines with J gene TRBJ2-5; no definite D call. This CDR3 contains 16 residues. Trimming took off 5 bases at V and 2 bases at J, with 18 bases between the two ends.

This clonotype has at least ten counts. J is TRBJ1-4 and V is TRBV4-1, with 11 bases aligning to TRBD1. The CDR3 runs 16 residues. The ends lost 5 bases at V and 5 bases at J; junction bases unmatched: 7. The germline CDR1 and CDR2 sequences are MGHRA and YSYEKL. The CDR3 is CASSAGQGVGNEKLFF. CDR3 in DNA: TGCGCCAGCAGCGCGGGACAGGGGGTCGGCAATGAAAAACTGTTTTTT.

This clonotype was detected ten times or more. The CDR3 loop reads CASSPTGRETQYF. The CDR3 DNA follows: TGTGCCAGCAGCCCGACCGGCAGGGAGACCCAGTACTTC. This chain uses TRBV12-3 or TRBV12-4 with TRBJ2-5; D ambiguous. CDR3 length equals 13 residues. The V end lost 6 bases, the J end lost 5 bases, and 13 bases lay between the germline ends.

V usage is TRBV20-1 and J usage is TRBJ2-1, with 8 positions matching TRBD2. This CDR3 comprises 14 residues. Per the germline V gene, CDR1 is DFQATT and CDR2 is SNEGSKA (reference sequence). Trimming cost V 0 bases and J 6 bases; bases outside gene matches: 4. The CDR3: CSARDAGGFNEQFF. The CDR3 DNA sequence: TGCAGTGCTAGAGATGCGGGGGGATTCAATGAGCAGTTCTTC.

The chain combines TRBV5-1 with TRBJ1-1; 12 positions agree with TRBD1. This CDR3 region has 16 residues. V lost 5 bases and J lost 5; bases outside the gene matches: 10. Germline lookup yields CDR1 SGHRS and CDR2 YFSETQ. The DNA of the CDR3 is TGCGCCAGCAGTCAGGGACAGGGGGCGCGGCGAACTGAAGCTTTCTTT. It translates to CASSQGQGARRTEAFF.